The 24 T cell receptor beta chains given below trace back to one sample, sequenced in a study of blood T cell repertoires in COVID-19. Sequenced by immunoSEQ multiplex PCR; TCRdb stores in-frame clones only, minus some. The table records under 250,000 clones, 83% of them present only once. Sequenced material: peripheral blood. The receptors shown here come from a woman in her thirties or forties with active or convalescent COVID-19.

The chain joins TRBV28 to TRBJ1-5; TRBD1 matches at 7 bases. This CDR3 region has 16 residues. The V gene's germline CDR1 is MDHEN and CDR2 SYDVKM. V was clipped by 4 bases and J by 3 bases; unmatched bases: 9. CDR3 DNA: TGTGCCAGCAGTTACTCGGTAGGGGGCCCCAATCAGCCCCAGCATTTT. This sequence encodes CASSYSVGGPNQPQHF.

The rearrangement uses TRBV25-1 and TRBJ2-5, with TRBD1 identical over 8 bases. Trimming cost V 1 base and J 4 bases; bases outside gene matches: 8. The CDR3 has 16 residues. Germline V gene data show CDR1 as MGHDK and CDR2 as SYGVNS. CDR3 nucleotides: TGTGCCAGCAGTGAATTGGGCAGGGGGCGATTAGAGACCCAGTACTTC. This codes for CASSELGRGRLETQYF.

The rearrangement uses TRBV3-1 (or the pseudogene TRBV3-2) and TRBJ2-2; the match to TRBD2 covers 8 bases. The CDR3 is made up of 15 amino acids. V lost 2 bases and J lost 5; bases outside the gene matches: 4. Germline values: CDR1 LGHDT, CDR2 YNNKEL (reference sequence). Written as DNA, the CDR3 is TGTGCCAGCAGCCAACAGGGACTAGAGACCGGGGAGCTGTTTTTT. Encoded protein: CASSQQGLETGELFF.

The genes are TRBV30 and TRBJ2-2, with D perhaps matching TRBD1 (5 bases). V was cut by 7 bases and J by 7 bases, with 19 bases left in between. Per the germline V gene, CDR1 is GTSNPN and CDR2 is SVGIG (reference sequence). The CDR3 is 14 amino acids. CDR3: CALDKDLRSGELFF. The CDR3 DNA follows: TGTGCCTTGGACAAGGACCTTCGGAGCGGGGAGCTGTTTTTT.

The DNA of the CDR3 is TGTGCCATCAGTGGGCAGAGAGCGGGGTTGAACACCGGGGAGCTGTTTTTT. Its protein product is CAISGQRAGLNTGELFF. V gene TRBV10-3 combines with J gene TRBJ2-2; 7 bases line up with TRBD2. The CDR3 loop spans 17 amino acids. Unmatched junction bases numbered 9, after V lost 4 bases and J lost 1 base. Per germline, CDR1 ENHRY and CDR2 SYGVKD.

The V gene is TRBV5-4, the J gene TRBJ1-2; 11 bases agree with TRBD1. The ends lost 3 bases at V and 4 bases at J; junction bases unmatched: 5. Germline CDR1 and CDR2: SGHNT and YYREEE (reference sequence). The CDR3 consists of 15 residues. CDR3: CASSYGQGASYGYTF. CDR3 DNA: TGTGCCAGCAGCTACGGACAGGGGGCTAGCTATGGCTACACCTTC.

The chain has TRBV5-6 and TRBJ1-2; 10 nucleotides agree with TRBD1. The CDR3 loop spans 17 amino acids. Trimming at V came to 2 bases and at J to 2 bases, leaving 9 bases not matched to a gene. Germline assignment: CDR1 SGHDT and CDR2 YYEEEE. CDR3 in DNA: TGTGCCAGCAGCTTTCCTGAGACAGGGGGCGCGAACTATGGCTACACCTTC. Residues: CASSFPETGGANYGYTF.

This clone is classed as medium-sized (0.01 to 0.1%). The chain joins TRBV5-4 to TRBJ1-4, with D unclear. In germline, CDR1 is SGHNT, CDR2 YYREEE (reference sequence). Trimming cost V 2 bases and J 4 bases, with 12 bases left between them. There are 15 residues in the CDR3. Written as DNA, the CDR3 is TGTGCCAGCAGCTTCTCCGCAGATTATAATGAAAAACTGTTTTTT. It encodes CASSFSADYNEKLFF.

J is TRBJ1-1 and V is TRBV11-1; D is unresolved. The CDR3 runs 14 residues. Deletions cut 5 bases from V and 1 base from J, with 11 bases between. In germline, CDR1 is SGHAT, CDR2 FQDESV (reference sequence). The CDR3 sequence is CASSRNRENTEAFF. Here the CDR3 DNA reads TGTGCCAGCAGCCGCAACCGAGAGAACACTGAAGCTTTCTTT.

This sequence joins TRBV18 and TRBJ1-1; D is perhaps TRBD1 (5 bases). CDR1 is KGHSH and CDR2 is LQKENI in the germline V gene. The CDR3 is 13 residues long. V shed 4 bases and J shed 0 bases, with 6 bases lying between them. This CDR3 is CASSRDLNTEAFF. The CDR3 DNA is TGTGCCAGCTCACGGGACTTGAACACTGAAGCTTTCTTT.

V gene TRBV6-1 combines with J gene TRBJ1-2; unclear D gene. V lost 3 bases and J lost 5, with 13 bases in between. From germline, CDR1 is MNHNS and CDR2 SASEGT. The CDR3 spans 14 residues. CDR3 DNA: TGTGCCAGCAGTGACGGCAGGCCCGCTTATGGCTACACCTTC. Its translation: CASSDGRPAYGYTF.

The chain combines TRBV13 with TRBJ2-4; D is possibly TRBD2 (5 bases). V lost 5 bases to trimming and J lost 7 bases, with 15 bases between them. This CDR3 region has 14 residues. CDR1 PRHDT and CDR2 FYEKMQ come from the germline V gene (reference sequence). Here the CDR3 reads CASSQGRGRNIQYF. The CDR3 DNA reads TGTGCCAGCAGCCAAGGACGGGGTCGCAACATTCAGTACTTC.

This clone was counted once. The V call is TRBV28, the J call TRBJ2-2; D not certain. V lost 10 bases to trimming and J lost 1 base, with 10 bases between them. The CDR3 extends over 13 amino acids. Germline V gene sequence: CDR1 MDHEN, CDR2 SYDVKM. The CDR3 here is CATNGENTGELFF. The CDR3 bases are TGTGCCACGAACGGAGAGAACACCGGGGAGCTGTTTTTT.

The chain joins TRBV7-2 to TRBJ2-1; 8 bases align to TRBD1. V shed 5 bases and J 3 bases; nucleotides not matched to a gene: 6. Germline V gene sequence: CDR1 SGHTA, CDR2 FQGNSA. The CDR3 spans 15 residues. The CDR3 reads CASSLSGGGYNEQFF. The CDR3 DNA is TGTGCCAGCAGCCTATCAGGGGGCGGCTACAATGAGCAGTTCTTC.

In nucleotides, the CDR3 is TGTGCCAGCAGCGCCCTAGGAGGGCCTGGAAACATTCAGTACTTC. Protein sequence: CASSALGGPGNIQYF. This sequence joins TRBV3-1 (or the pseudogene TRBV3-2) and TRBJ2-4; TRBD2 is a possible D gene (6 bases). Germline lookup yields CDR1 LGHDT and CDR2 YNNKEL (reference sequence). Between the trimmed V and J ends, which lost 5 bases and 6 bases, there was a span of 17 bases. The CDR3 is 15 amino acids.

The chain carries TRBV25-1 and TRBJ2-5; D is ambiguous. Per germline, CDR1 MGHDK and CDR2 SYGVNS. This CDR3 region has 15 residues. The CDR3 coding sequence is TGTGCGACGAAGCAGGCTCCCCGCTCCTGTTGGACCCAGTACTTC. Translating gives CATKQAPRSCWTQYF.

J is TRBJ1-4 and V is TRBV18, with D hard to call. CDR3 size: 11 residues. Germline lookup yields CDR1 KGHSH and CDR2 LQKENI. Between the trimmed V and J ends, which lost 6 bases and 6 bases, there was a span of 5 bases. The CDR3 DNA is TGTGCCAGCTCCCGTGATGAAAAACTGTTTTTT. Encoded protein: CASSRDEKLFF.

The V and J genes are TRBV21-1 and TRBJ2-1; the table's D gene call, TRBD1, was not cross checked with the DNA. TRBV21-1 is listed as a pseudogene. This CDR3 is built from 24 residues. CDR3 protein: CASSKALFFGGGLRDRDDYNEQFF. The CDR3 bases are TGTGCCAGCAGCAAAGCGCTTTTTTTTGGCGGCGGTCTCCGGGACAGGGATGACTACAATGAGCAGTTCTTC.

This clone was recorded once. The chain carries TRBV7-3 and TRBJ2-1; the D is unclear. The CDR3 is 13 residues long. V was cut by 2 bases and J by 6 bases, with 8 bases left in between. Germline V gene sequence: CDR1 SGHTA, CDR2 FQGTGA. CDR3 sequence: CASSLSVRNEQFF. The CDR3 DNA sequence: TGTGCCAGCAGCTTATCGGTCCGCAATGAGCAGTTCTTC. Variable domain in full (rest from reference TRBV7-3 and TRBJ2-1): GAGVSQTPSNKVTEKGKYVELRCDPISGHTALYWYRQSLGQGPEFLIYFQGTGAADDSGLPNDRFFAVRPEGSVSTLKIQRTERGDSAVYLCASSLSVRNEQFFGPGTRLTVL.

The V call is TRBV3-1 (or the pseudogene TRBV3-2), the J call TRBJ2-2; weak D call: TRBD2 (5 bases). Between the trimmed V and J ends, which lost 4 bases and 8 bases, there was a span of 11 bases. The CDR3 runs 13 residues. Germline loops: CDR1 LGHDT, CDR2 YNNKEL (reference sequence). CDR3: CASSPGRAGELFF. The CDR3 bases are TGTGCCAGCAGCCCCGGGCGGGCGGGGGAGCTGTTTTTT.

The chain has TRBV12-3 or TRBV12-4 and TRBJ2-1; TRBD1 aligns across 12 bases. V gave up 8 bases and J gave up 5 bases; unmatched junction bases: 1. CDR3 length: 13 residues. CDR3 sequence reads: CASRDRGHNEQFF. The CDR3, as DNA: TGTGCCAGCCGGGACAGGGGGCACAATGAGCAGTTCTTC.

This sequence joins TRBV12-3 or TRBV12-4 and TRBJ1-5; D not resolved. The CDR3 is 13 amino acids. Trimming cost V 2 bases and J 9 bases, with 11 bases left between them. This CDR3 reads CASSLTKSVPQHF. The DNA of the CDR3 is TGTGCCAGCAGTTTAACTAAGAGTGTGCCCCAGCATTTT.

This rearrangement joins TRBV14 to TRBJ2-7; the match to TRBD1 covers 10 bases. Germline CDR1 SGHDN, CDR2 FVKESK. The CDR3 length is 16 residues. J lost 0 bases, V lost 3 bases, and 5 bases had no gene match. CDR3 in amino acids: CASSHRGQGSSYEQYF. The CDR3 nucleotides read TGTGCCAGCAGCCACAGGGGACAGGGGAGCTCCTACGAGCAGTACTTC.

This clone came up a few times. The V gene is TRBV10-2, the J gene TRBJ1-3; D is perhaps TRBD1 (5 bases). In germline, CDR1 is WSHSY, CDR2 SAAADI. This CDR3 comprises 15 residues. V was cut by 4 bases and J by 1 base, with 11 bases left in between. This CDR3 is CASSVLGGSGNTIYF. CDR3 nucleotide sequence: TGCGCCAGCAGTGTCCTCGGGGGATCTGGAAACACCATATATTTT.